This TCR beta chain originates from a study of blood T cell repertoires in COVID-19. Across the study: Researchers got acute and convalescent COVID-19 samples from the United States, Italy and Spain. Sources were T cells, B-cell-depleted T cells, or PBMCs; the material itself was cDNA or gDNA.

Here immunoSEQ multiplex PCR was the method, and the copy in TCRdb shows in-frame clones only, minus some. This sample has some 210,000 clones, with 80% to 90% found just once. CDR1 is MNHEY and CDR2 is SMNVEV in the germline V gene (reference sequence). V shed 5 bases, J shed 0 bases, and the junction held 11 bases outside the gene matches. The CDR3 runs to 20 residues. This TCR was sampled from a woman in her forties or fifties with active or convalescent COVID-19. The chain employs TRBV27 and TRBJ2-3, with TRBD2 matching 16 bases. The material sequenced was peripheral blood. The CDR3 spells CASSPKGGTSGRASTDTQYF. The CDR3 bases are TGTGCCAGCAGTCCGAAGGGGGGGACTAGCGGGAGGGCTAGCACAGATACGCAGTATTTT.